This T cell receptor beta chain was retrieved from a study of response to subunit inactivated influenza vaccine. TCRdb analysed the RT-PCR reads with MiXCR anew, one entry per CDR3 protein. The sample includes some 800,000 distinct CDR3 sequences, 21% seen only once; the top ten take roughly 10%. Study findings and constraints: The authors offered the suggestion that each seasonal influenza vaccination recruits few new T cells.

Turning to this clonotype: What it binds is unknown.

The clonotype comes from a man aged 45-60 years who received an inactivated influenza vaccine. This specimen was PBMCs from blood, taken about 5 days after vaccination.

CDR3 sequence (DNA): TGTGCCAGCAGTTTAGTACAGATTCAAGAGACCCAGTACTTC. Amino acid sequence: CASSLVQIQETQYF. This chain uses TRBV28 with TRBJ2-5; D ambiguous. The CDR3 runs to 14 residues. CDR1 is MDHEN and CDR2 is SYDVKM in the germline V gene. V gave up 2 bases and J gave up 2 bases, with 9 bases separating them.